Sequencing of this T cell receptor beta chain was carried out in a study of T cell repertoires in ileal Crohn's disease. Overall study: About half received postoperative treatment, about a dozen with thiopurines and around 20 anti-TNF. Regarding the study as a whole: Active smokers at surgery had more clonal expansions than non-smokers.

The CDR3 runs to 16 residues. J gave up 0 bases and V 3 bases, and 6 bases lay outside the gene matches. The germline V gene encodes CDR1 KGHSH and CDR2 LQKENI. Method: immunoSEQ multiplex PCR; TCRdb's copy keeps in-frame clones and lacks some. The data contain 8,900 or so clones, around 82% of them singletons. As to this clone: The antigen is not known.

This clonotype was obtained from an adult with Crohn's disease. The source material was ileal tissue. The chain combines TRBV18 with TRBJ2-3, with TRBD1 matching 7 bases. The CDR3 spells CASSPYMTGSTDTQYF. The CDR3, as DNA: TGTGCCAGCTCACCTTATATGACAGGGAGCACAGATACGCAGTATTTT.